This T cell receptor (beta chain) is drawn from a study of blood T cells in healthy people across ages. A second PCR of about 6 to 11 cycles used a sample-barcoded 5' primer and a J-beta primer mix. One entry per CDR3 protein results from TCRdb running MiXCR on the 5' RACE reads. In the table there are 1.4 million to 1.5 million distinct CDR3 sequences, around 42% of which are singletons. Germline V CDR1 and CDR2: DFQATT, SNEGSKA (reference sequence). The CDR3 totals 16 residues. V gave up 0 bases and J gave up 3 bases, with 17 bases separating them. This sequence joins TRBV20-1 and TRBJ2-5; maybe TRBD1 (6 bases). This sequence was found in a woman younger than 30 in good health. Sequencing was performed on blood. The CDR3 DNA follows: TGCAGTGCTAGAGACCTCCACAGGGATCTCGAAGAGACCCAGTACTTC. Translated, it gives CSARDLHRDLEETQYF.